The present TCR beta chain was sequenced within a study of shared clonotypes between healthy human individuals. Every contributor of samples was a Caucasian grown-up residing in Nashville, Tennessee. The V end lost 7 bases, the J end lost 0 bases, and 14 bases lay between the germline ends. Germline loops: CDR1 SGHDT, CDR2 YYEEEE. The CDR3 runs to 15 residues. For unsorted PBMC, approximately 300 ng DNA per replicate equaled some 32,000 T cell genomes. Profiling relied on immunoSEQ multiplex PCR, and the TCRdb table lists in-frame clones only, not all of them. The sample has approximately 480,000 clones; about 79% are singletons.

V gene TRBV5-6 combines with J gene TRBJ2-1, with unresolved D. The sequence was obtained from a woman aged 40-49 years in good health. Some clones in this sample may be carry-over from other donors' samples. Sequencing used PBMCs. The CDR3 sequence: CASHNRISSYNEQFF. CDR3 in DNA: TGTGCCAGCCACAATCGGATAAGCTCCTACAATGAGCAGTTCTTC. The variable domain in full, with the rest retrieved from reference TRBV5-6 and TRBJ2-1, is DAGVTQSPTHLIKTRGQQVTLRCSPKSGHDTVSWYQQALGQGPQFIFQYYEEEERQRGNFPDRFSGHQFPNYSSELNVNALLLGDSALYLCASHNRISSYNEQFFGPGTRLTVL.